This T cell receptor beta chain was identified during a study of blood T cell repertoires in COVID-19. Across the whole study: The United States, Italy and Spain supplied acute and convalescent COVID-19 samples.

The repertoire was sequenced with immunoSEQ multiplex PCR; TCRdb's copy has only in-frame clones and lacks some. The sample yields about 95,000 clones, about 89% seen once. This clone showed up just once. Trimming removed 0 bases at V and 4 bases at J, with 13 bases between. CDR1 and CDR2 from the germline V gene are ENHRY and SYGVKD. CDR3 length: 15 amino acids. Sequencing input: peripheral blood. The chain couples TRBV10-3 to TRBJ2-7; the D gene is possibly TRBD1 (5 bases). The TCR comes from a human donor in a cohort sampled during active COVID-19. CDR3: CAISESYRRRYEQYF. The CDR3 DNA is TGTGCCATCAGTGAGTCATACAGGCGGAGATACGAGCAGTACTTC.